This T cell receptor beta chain came from a study of T cell responses to AZD1222 COVID-19 vaccine. Study-level information: Combined were second doses at about 4 or about 12 weeks. Notes on the study in general: Spike regions recognized by vaccine-associated CD4 TCRs spanned the protein, led by 160-218 and 743-854. Reportedly, nearly half the spike-specific TCRs target unmutated variant regions.

TCRdb's copy holds only in-frame clones and misses some; the assay was immunoSEQ multiplex PCR. This sample has roughly 160,000 clones, with 91% found just once. Germline-derived CDR1 and CDR2 are GTSNPN and SVGIG (reference sequence). The V gene lost 0 bases and the J gene lost 7 bases, with 12 bases spanning the gap. The CDR3 sequence is 13 residues long. This clone was observed once. Its target is not known. The chain combines TRBV30 with TRBJ2-5; D is possibly TRBD1 or TRBD2 (5 bases each). The clonotype was recovered from an adult in good health. The sample here was peripheral blood, taken on day 0 of AZD1222 vaccination. The CDR3 DNA sequence: TGTGCCTGGAGTGTACAGGTTCGGGGGACCCAGTACTTC. Protein: CAWSVQVRGTQYF.